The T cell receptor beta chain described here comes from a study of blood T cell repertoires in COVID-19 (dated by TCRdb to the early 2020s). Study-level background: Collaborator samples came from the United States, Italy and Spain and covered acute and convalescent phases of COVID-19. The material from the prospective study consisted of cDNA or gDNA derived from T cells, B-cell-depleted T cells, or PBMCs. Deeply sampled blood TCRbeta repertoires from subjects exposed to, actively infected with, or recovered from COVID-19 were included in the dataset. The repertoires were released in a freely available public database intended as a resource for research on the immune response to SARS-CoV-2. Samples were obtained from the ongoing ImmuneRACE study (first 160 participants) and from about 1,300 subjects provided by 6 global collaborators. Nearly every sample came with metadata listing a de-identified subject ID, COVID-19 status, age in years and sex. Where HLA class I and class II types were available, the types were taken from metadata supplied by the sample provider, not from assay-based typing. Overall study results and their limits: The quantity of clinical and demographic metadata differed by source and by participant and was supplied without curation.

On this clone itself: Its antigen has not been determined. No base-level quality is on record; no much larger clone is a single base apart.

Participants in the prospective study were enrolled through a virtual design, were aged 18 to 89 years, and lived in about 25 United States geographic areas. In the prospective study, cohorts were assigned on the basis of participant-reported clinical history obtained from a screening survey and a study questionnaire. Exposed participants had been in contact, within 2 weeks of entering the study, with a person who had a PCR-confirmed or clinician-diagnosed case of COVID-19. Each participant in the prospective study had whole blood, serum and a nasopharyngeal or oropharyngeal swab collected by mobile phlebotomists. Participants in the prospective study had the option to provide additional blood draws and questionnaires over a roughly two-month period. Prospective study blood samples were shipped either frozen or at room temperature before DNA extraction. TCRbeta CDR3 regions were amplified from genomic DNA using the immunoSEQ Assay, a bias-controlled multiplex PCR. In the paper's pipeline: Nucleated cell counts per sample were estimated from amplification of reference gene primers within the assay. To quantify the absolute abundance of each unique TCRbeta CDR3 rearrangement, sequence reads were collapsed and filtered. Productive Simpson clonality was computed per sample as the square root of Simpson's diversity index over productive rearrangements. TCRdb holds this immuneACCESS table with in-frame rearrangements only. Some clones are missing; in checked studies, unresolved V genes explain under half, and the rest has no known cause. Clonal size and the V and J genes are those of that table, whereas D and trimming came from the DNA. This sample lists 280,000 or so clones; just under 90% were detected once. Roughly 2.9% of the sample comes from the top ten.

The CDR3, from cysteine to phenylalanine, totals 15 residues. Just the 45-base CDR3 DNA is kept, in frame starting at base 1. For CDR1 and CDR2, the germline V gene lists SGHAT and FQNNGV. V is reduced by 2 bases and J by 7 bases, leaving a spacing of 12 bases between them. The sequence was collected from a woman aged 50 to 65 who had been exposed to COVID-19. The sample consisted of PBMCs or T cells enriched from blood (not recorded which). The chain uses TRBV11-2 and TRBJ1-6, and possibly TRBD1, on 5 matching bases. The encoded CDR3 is CASSLLRGGNSPLHF. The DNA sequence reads TGTGCCAGCAGCTTACTCCGGGGGGGGAATTCACCCCTCCACTTT. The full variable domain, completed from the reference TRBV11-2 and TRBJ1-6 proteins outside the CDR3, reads EAGVAQSPRYKIIEKRQSVAFWCNPISGHATLYWYQQILGQGPKLLIQFQNNGVVDDSQLPKDRFSAERLKGVDSTLKIQPAKLEDSAVYLCASSLLRGGNSPLHFGNGTRLTVT.